The 27 T cell receptor beta chains below all came from one sample that was sequenced in a study of T cell changes during pregnancy in multiple sclerosis. Sequenced by immunoSEQ multiplex PCR; TCRdb stores in-frame clones only, minus some. In the table there are about 53,000 clones, around 89% of which are singletons. Sample: peripheral blood, taken after pregnancy. The origin of the receptors is a female donor in good health, enrolled as a control in a pregnancy study.

There are a few counts of this clone. The chain is built from TRBV6-1 and TRBJ2-5, with D possibly being TRBD2 (6 bases). Trimming cost V 6 bases and J 1 base, with 12 bases left between them. The CDR3 contains 14 residues. CDR1 and CDR2 (germline): MNHNS, SASEGT. The CDR3 sequence is CASREGPSQETQYF. The CDR3 DNA sequence: TGTGCCAGCAGGGAGGGACCGTCCCAAGAGACCCAGTACTTC.

This clone was seen a single time. The V call is TRBV19, the J call TRBJ2-5, with TRBD2 matching over 8 bases. CDR1 is LNHDA and CDR2 is SQIVND in the germline V gene (reference sequence). The CDR3 is made up of 16 amino acids. Germline trimming cut 1 base from V and 1 base from J; bases unmatched to any gene: 5. CDR3 coding DNA: TGTGCCAGTAGTATAGGGGTTACTAGCGGCCAAGAGACCCAGTACTTC. Its translation is CASSIGVTSGQETQYF.

V and J are TRBV7-9 and TRBJ2-3; D gene uncertain. Germline V CDR1 and CDR2: SEHNR, FQNEAQ (reference sequence). The CDR3 consists of 12 residues. Deletions cut 5 bases from V and 4 bases from J, with 7 bases between. The CDR3 spells CASSPPSDTQYF. The CDR3 coding sequence is TGTGCCAGCAGCCCCCCATCAGATACGCAGTATTTT.

This clone was found many times. CDR3 loop: CASSFRTGGDQPQHF. Written as DNA, the CDR3 is TGTGCCAGCAGTTTCCGGACAGGGGGCGATCAGCCCCAGCATTTT. This chain joins TRBV27 and TRBJ1-5; 11 bases are a match to TRBD1. The length of the CDR3 is 15 residues. The V segment lost 3 bases and the J segment 5 bases; nucleotides outside the gene matches: 3. Germline CDR1 is MNHEY and CDR2 is SMNVEV (reference sequence).

As to this clone: Other DNA sequences in the same sample also yield this CDR3. The chain links TRBV7-9 to TRBJ2-5; 8 bases match TRBD2. V lost 5 bases and J lost 5; bases outside the gene matches: 7. Germline V gene lookup returns CDR1 SEHNR and CDR2 FQNEAQ (reference sequence). The CDR3 has 14 residues. The CDR3, as DNA: TGTGCCAGCAGCCTCGCCCGCGGGGGGGAGACCCAGTACTTC. Protein: CASSLARGGETQYF.

The chain recombines TRBV6-1 with TRBJ1-2, with 11 nucleotides matching TRBD1. The germline V gene has CDR1 MNHNS and CDR2 SASEGT. This CDR3 is 13 amino acids long. The junction had 7 bases not matched to a gene; V was cut back by 8 bases and J by 8 bases. The DNA of the CDR3 is TGTGCCAGCTCCCTGGACAGGGGGCACGGCTACACCTTC. It yields the protein CASSLDRGHGYTF.

The V gene is TRBV29-1, the J gene TRBJ2-5; tentative D call: TRBD2 (6 bases). The CDR3 consists of 13 residues. Germline CDR1 is SQVTM and CDR2 is ANQGSEA. Trimming took off 8 bases at V and 2 bases at J, with 15 bases between the two ends. This CDR3 reads CSYRGLAQETQYF. CDR3 DNA: TGCAGCTATAGAGGCCTAGCGCAAGAGACCCAGTACTTC. Full variable domain (rest looked up from reference TRBV29-1 and TRBJ2-5): SAVISQKPSRDICQRGTSLTIQCQVDSQVTMMFWYRQQPGQSLTLIATANQGSEATYESGFVIDKFPISRPNLTFSTLTVSNMSPEDSSIYLCSYRGLAQETQYFGPGTRLLVL.

Written as DNA, the CDR3 is TGTGCCAGCAGTTACAGCCTCTCTGGGGCCAACGTCCTGACTTTC. Amino acids: CASSYSLSGANVLTF. This chain connects TRBV6-6 to TRBJ2-6, with D unresolved. The V end was cut by 2 bases, the J end by 0 bases, with 5 bases between. The CDR3 spans 15 residues. Germline V lookup: CDR1 MNHNY, CDR2 SVGAGI (reference sequence).

The chain is built from TRBV5-6 and TRBJ1-1; a possible D gene is TRBD1 (6 bases). Trimming left V 5 bases short and J 6 bases short, with 14 bases between. Germline lookup yields CDR1 SGHDT and CDR2 YYEEEE. The CDR3 sequence is 13 residues long. DNA for the CDR3: TGTGCCAGCAGTCCAACAGGGTTCGCTGAAGCTTTCTTT. This codes for CASSPTGFAEAFF.

This chain links TRBV7-2 with TRBJ1-2, with 7 bases that match TRBD1. Germline-derived CDR1 and CDR2 are SGHTA and FQGNSA. V was pared by 5 bases and J by 7 bases, with 4 bases of the junction left unmatched. The CDR3 totals 12 residues. Written as DNA, the CDR3 is TGTGCCAGCAGCCCAGGGGGTCTTGGCTACACCTTC. It specifies CASSPGGLGYTF.

This chain joins TRBV7-6 and TRBJ2-2, with 8 nucleotides matching TRBD2. V lost 1 base to trimming and J lost 6 bases; unmatched junction nucleotides: 1. The CDR3 totals 14 residues. Germline V lookup: CDR1 SGHVS, CDR2 FNYEAQ. CDR3 coding DNA: TGTGCCAGCAGCTTAGGCGGGGGGCCCGGGGAGCTGTTTTTT. This codes for CASSLGGGPGELFF.

The chain carries TRBV6-5 and TRBJ2-7; D might be TRBD2 (5 bases). Germline-derived CDR1 and CDR2 are MNHEY and SVGAGI. Trimming removed 8 bases from V and 0 bases from J, with 11 bases in between. The CDR3 loop spans 13 amino acids. Here the CDR3 DNA reads TGTGCCAGCCTCTCCGGGAACTCCTACGAGCAGTACTTC. This encodes CASLSGNSYEQYF.

The rearrangement links TRBV27 to TRBJ2-3; 7 bases line up with TRBD1. Germline CDR1 reads MNHEY; CDR2 reads SMNVEV (reference sequence). The CDR3 runs to 15 residues. V shed 1 base, J shed 4 bases, and the junction held 5 bases outside the gene matches. CDR3 sequence reads: CASSLFLQGADTQYF. The CDR3 nucleotides are TGTGCCAGCAGTTTATTCCTCCAGGGGGCAGATACGCAGTATTTT.

This clone appeared a few times. The rearrangement links TRBV29-1 to TRBJ1-1; D gene uncertain. Trimming left V 8 bases short and J 4 bases short, with 17 bases between. CDR3 size: 13 residues. Looked up from germline, CDR1 is SQVTM and CDR2 is ANQGSEA. CDR3 residues: CSLARRLGTEAFF. Written as DNA, the CDR3 is TGCAGCCTCGCCAGGAGGTTGGGCACTGAAGCTTTCTTT.

The chain links TRBV25-1 to TRBJ2-2; 9 bases are a match to TRBD2. Germline V gene lookup returns CDR1 MGHDK and CDR2 SYGVNS. The CDR3 contains 14 residues. V lost 4 bases, J lost 4 bases, and 1 base stayed unmatched. CDR3 loop: CASSGGLATGELFF. The CDR3 nucleotides are TGTGCCAGCAGTGGGGGACTAGCCACCGGGGAGCTGTTTTTT.

J is TRBJ2-1 and V is TRBV9; 7 bases map to TRBD1. Trimming at V came to 2 bases and at J to 7 bases, leaving 15 bases not matched to a gene. The germline CDR1 and CDR2 sequences are SGDLS and YYNGEE. CDR3 length: 17 residues. CDR3 sequence: CASSVSWTRDRDNEQFF. The CDR3 bases are TGTGCCAGCAGCGTTTCCTGGACCCGTGACAGGGATAATGAGCAGTTCTTC.

The chain recombines TRBV25-1 with TRBJ1-2; D is perhaps TRBD1 (6 bases). The V end lost 6 bases, the J end lost 7 bases, and 12 bases lay between the germline ends. This CDR3 has 12 amino acids. The germline gives CDR1 MGHDK, CDR2 SYGVNS. Here the CDR3 reads CASRGGGAGYTF. CDR3 DNA sequence: TGTGCCAGCAGGGGAGGGGGGGCTGGCTACACCTTC.

The chain couples TRBV5-6 to TRBJ2-3, with 9 bases that match TRBD1. This CDR3 spans 17 amino acids. CDR1 is SGHDT, CDR2 YYEEEE, per germline. Trimming at V came to 4 bases and at J to 1 base, leaving 10 bases not matched to a gene. CDR3 amino acids: CASSLSRDRAGTDTQYF. DNA of the CDR3: TGTGCCAGCAGCCTGTCCCGGGACAGGGCCGGCACAGATACGCAGTATTTT.

The chain uses TRBV6-1 and TRBJ1-3, with 7 bases identical to TRBD1. The germline V gene encodes CDR1 MNHNS and CDR2 SASEGT. CDR3 length: 15 amino acids. V was pared by 6 bases and J by 4 bases, with 9 bases of the junction left unmatched. The CDR3 is CASRYTGVEGNTIYF. CDR3 DNA: TGTGCCAGCAGATATACAGGGGTTGAAGGAAACACCATATATTTT.

J is TRBJ2-7 and V is TRBV7-9; tentatively, D is TRBD2 (5 bases). The V end was cut by 1 base, the J end by 0 bases, with 10 bases between. This CDR3 contains 15 residues. CDR1 and CDR2 (germline): SEHNR, FQNEAQ (reference sequence). CDR3 loop: CASSLEGGGSYEQYF. CDR3 coding DNA: TGTGCCAGCAGCTTAGAAGGCGGAGGCTCCTACGAGCAGTACTTC.

The V and J genes are TRBV28 and TRBJ1-2; no clear D. In germline, CDR1 is MDHEN, CDR2 SYDVKM. Between the trimmed V and J ends, which lost 6 bases and 4 bases, there was a span of 15 bases. This CDR3 is 14 amino acids long. The CDR3 here is CASRQTSVGYGYTF. Written as DNA, the CDR3 is TGTGCCAGCAGGCAGACTTCAGTTGGCTATGGCTACACCTTC.

This clone was counted only a few times. The gene calls are TRBV9 and TRBJ1-1; maybe TRBD1 (5 bases). Trimming cost V 0 bases and J 3 bases, with 9 bases left between them. The CDR3 is 14 residues long. The germline gives CDR1 SGDLS, CDR2 YYNGEE. In nucleotides, the CDR3 is TGTGCCAGCAGCGTAGCTGGGGGGGACACTGAAGCTTTCTTT. It is translated as CASSVAGGDTEAFF.

The genes are TRBV7-2 and TRBJ2-1; TRBD2 aligns across 8 bases. CDR3 length equals 16 residues. CDR1 and CDR2 from the germline V gene are SGHTA and FQGNSA. The V gene end was trimmed by 5 bases and the J gene end by 0 bases; junction bases not matched to a gene: 6. CDR3 DNA sequence: TGTGCCAGCAGCCCAAGCGGGGGTAACTCCTACAATGAGCAGTTCTTC. The encoded protein is CASSPSGGNSYNEQFF.

V and J are TRBV15 and TRBJ1-2; 9 bases agree with TRBD1. CDR1 is LNHNV and CDR2 is YYDKDF in the germline V gene (reference sequence). V gave up 3 bases and J gave up 5 bases; unmatched junction bases: 4. This CDR3 has 14 amino acids. The CDR3: CATSRGTGRYGYTF. As DNA, the CDR3 is TGTGCCACCAGCAGGGGGACAGGGAGATATGGCTACACCTTC.

In this sample, this clone turned up once. This chain connects TRBV9 to TRBJ2-7; TRBD2 agrees at 12 bases. The CDR3 loop spans 16 amino acids. Germline lookup yields CDR1 SGDLS and CDR2 YYNGEE. V was pared by 4 bases and J by 5 bases, with 10 bases of the junction left unmatched. The CDR3 DNA reads as TGTGCCAGCAGCTCCCGACTAGCGGGAGAGGTAAACGAGCAGTACTTC. Protein product: CASSSRLAGEVNEQYF.

V gene TRBV5-6 combines with J gene TRBJ1-3; 9 bases fit TRBD1. There are 14 residues in the CDR3. The junction had 3 bases not matched to a gene; V was cut back by 5 bases and J by 3 bases. The germline V gene has CDR1 SGHDT and CDR2 YYEEEE. The CDR3 protein is CASSTGGLGNTIYF. CDR3 in DNA: TGTGCCAGCAGTACAGGGGGCCTTGGAAACACCATATATTTT.

This clone was seen only once. The chain joins TRBV6-1 to TRBJ1-1, with 9 bases matching TRBD1. V was pared by 2 bases and J by 0 bases, with 7 bases of the junction left unmatched. Per germline, CDR1 MNHNS and CDR2 SASEGT. The CDR3 spans 17 residues. The CDR3 spells CASSEYGTGIMNTEAFF. CDR3 DNA sequence: TGTGCCAGCAGTGAATACGGGACAGGGATCATGAACACTGAAGCTTTCTTT.